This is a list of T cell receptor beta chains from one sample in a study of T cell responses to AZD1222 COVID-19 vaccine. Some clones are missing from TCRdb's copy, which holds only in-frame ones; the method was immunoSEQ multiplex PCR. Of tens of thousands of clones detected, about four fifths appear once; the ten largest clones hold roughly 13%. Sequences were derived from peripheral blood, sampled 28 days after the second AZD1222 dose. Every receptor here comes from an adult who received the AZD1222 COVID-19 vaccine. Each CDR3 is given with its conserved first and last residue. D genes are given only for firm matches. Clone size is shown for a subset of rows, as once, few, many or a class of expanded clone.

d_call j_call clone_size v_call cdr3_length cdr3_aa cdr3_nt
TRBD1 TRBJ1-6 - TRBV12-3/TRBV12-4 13 CASSTGVNSPLHF TGTGCCAGCAGTACAGGGGTTAATTCACCCCTCCACTTT
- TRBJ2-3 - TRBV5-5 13 CASSPLDSDTQYF TGTGCCAGCAGCCCCTTAGATTCAGATACGCAGTATTTT
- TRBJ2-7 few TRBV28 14 CASSSSRKPLEQYF TGTGCCAGCAGTTCCTCGCGAAAACCCCTCGAGCAGTACTTC
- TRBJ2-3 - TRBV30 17 CAWSRGRGRSGTDTQYF TGTGCCTGGAGTCGTGGGCGGGGAAGGTCCGGCACAGATACGCAGTATTTT
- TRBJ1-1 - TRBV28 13 CAEAPNVNTEAFF TGTGCCGAGGCCCCGAATGTAAACACTGAAGCTTTCTTT
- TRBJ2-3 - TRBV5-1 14 CASSTRQSTDTQYF TGCGCCAGCAGCACTAGGCAAAGCACAGATACGCAGTATTTT
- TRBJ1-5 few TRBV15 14 CATSSAQGVLPQHF TGTGCCACCAGCAGTGCACAGGGAGTCTTGCCCCAGCATTTT
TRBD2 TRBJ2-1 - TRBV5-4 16 CASSMNAGGTYNEQFF TGTGCCAGCAGCATGAACGCGGGGGGAACCTACAATGAGCAGTTCTTC
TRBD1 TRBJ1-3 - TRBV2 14 CASSSTGAGNTIYF TGTGCCAGCAGCTCAACAGGGGCTGGAAACACCATATATTTT
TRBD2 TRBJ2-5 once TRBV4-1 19 CASGTTNIAGEKYQETQYF TGCGCCAGCGGTACAACTAATATAGCGGGGGAGAAATACCAAGAGACCCAGTACTTC
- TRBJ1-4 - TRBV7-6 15 CASSLGSGPNEKLFF TGTGCCAGCAGCTTAGGGTCCGGCCCGAATGAAAAACTGTTTTTT
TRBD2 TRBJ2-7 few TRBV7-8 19 CASSPLRGAGGVSSYEQYF TGTGCCAGCAGCCCCCTTCGTGGAGCGGGGGGAGTCAGCTCCTACGAGCAGTACTTC
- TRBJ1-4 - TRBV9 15 CASSVDEGVGEKLFF TGTGCCAGCAGCGTAGATGAGGGCGTGGGTGAAAAACTGTTTTTT
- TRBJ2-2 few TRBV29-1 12 CSVEGGTGELFF TGCAGCGTTGAGGGGGGCACCGGGGAGCTGTTTTTT
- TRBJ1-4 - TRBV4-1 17 CASSQAYPIQRGEKLFF TGCGCCAGCAGCCAAGCGTACCCCATACAAAGGGGCGAAAAACTGTTTTTT
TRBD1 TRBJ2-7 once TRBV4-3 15 CASSAGTGGNGEQYF TGCGCCAGCAGTGCAGGGACAGGGGGAAATGGCGAGCAGTACTTC
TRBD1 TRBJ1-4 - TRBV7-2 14 CASSRGQGAEKLFF TGTGCCAGCAGCAGAGGACAGGGCGCTGAAAAACTGTTTTTT
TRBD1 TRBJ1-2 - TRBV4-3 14 CASSQTQGVYGYTF TGCGCCAGCAGCCAAACGCAGGGGGTTTATGGCTACACCTTC
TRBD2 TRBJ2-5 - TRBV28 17 CASSLRGLAGYQETQYF TGTGCCAGCAGTTTACGGGGGCTAGCGGGGTACCAAGAGACCCAGTACTTC
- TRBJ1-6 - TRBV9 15 CASRPPGGRGSPLHF TGTGCCAGCAGACCACCGGGGGGCCGAGGATCACCCCTCCACTTT
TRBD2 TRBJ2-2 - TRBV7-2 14 CASSSGLASGELFF TGTGCCAGCAGCTCCGGACTAGCTTCAGGGGAGCTGTTTTTT
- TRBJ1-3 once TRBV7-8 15 CASSPRVSIGNTIYF TGTGCCAGCAGCCCGCGGGTGTCGATTGGAAACACCATATATTTT
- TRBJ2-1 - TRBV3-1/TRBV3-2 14 CASSLRSVYNEQFF TGTGCCAGCAGCTTGAGGTCCGTCTACAATGAGCAGTTCTTC
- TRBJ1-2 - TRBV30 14 CARSSGSVNYGYTF TGTGCCCGGAGCTCCGGGTCGGTTAACTATGGCTACACCTTC
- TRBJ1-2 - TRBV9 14 CASSAADFNYGYTF TGTGCCAGCAGCGCAGCGGATTTTAACTATGGCTACACCTTC
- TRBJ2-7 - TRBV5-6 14 CASSLKGGTYEQYF TGTGCCAGCAGCTTGAAGGGGGGGACCTACGAGCAGTACTTC
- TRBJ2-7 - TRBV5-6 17 CASSLAGNGPVSYEQYF TGTGCCAGCAGCTTGGCGGGAAATGGCCCTGTCTCCTACGAGCAGTACTTC
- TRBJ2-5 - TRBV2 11 CGDGVQETQYF TGTGGGGACGGGGTCCAAGAGACCCAGTACTTC
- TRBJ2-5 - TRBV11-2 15 CASSLDRAGQETQYF TGTGCCAGCAGCTTAGATCGAGCAGGGCAAGAGACCCAGTACTTC
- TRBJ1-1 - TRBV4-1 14 CASSQEGLNTEAFF TGCGCCAGCAGCCAAGAGGGCCTTAACACTGAAGCTTTCTTT
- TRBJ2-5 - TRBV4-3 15 CASSRSNPSGETQYF TGCGCCAGCAGCCGCAGCAACCCATCCGGGGAGACCCAGTACTTC
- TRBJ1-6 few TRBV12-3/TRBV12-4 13 CASSFQIISPLHF TGTGCCAGCAGTTTCCAAATCATTTCACCCCTCCACTTT
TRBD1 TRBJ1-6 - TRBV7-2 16 CASRGTGSSYNSPLHF TGTGCCAGCAGAGGGACAGGGAGCTCCTATAATTCACCCCTCCACTTT
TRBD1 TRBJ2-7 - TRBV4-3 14 CASSETGGSGEQYF TGCGCCAGCAGCGAGACAGGGGGCTCTGGGGAGCAGTACTTC
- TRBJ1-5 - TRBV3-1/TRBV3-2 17 CASSQGVRGGRSQPQHF TGTGCCAGCAGCCAAGGTGTTAGGGGGGGGAGATCGCAGCCCCAGCATTTT
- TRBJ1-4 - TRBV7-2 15 CASSLAAGVGEKLFF TGTGCCAGCAGCTTGGCGGCGGGGGTAGGTGAAAAACTGTTTTTT
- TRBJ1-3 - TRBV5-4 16 CASSFGRESSGNTIYF TGTGCCAGCAGCTTTGGACGGGAGAGCTCTGGAAACACCATATATTTT
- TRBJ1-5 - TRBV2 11 CASSEINDLHF TGTGCCAGCAGTGAAATCAACGACTTGCATTTT
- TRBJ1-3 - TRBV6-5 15 CASSSPRGGGNTIYF TGTGCCAGCAGTTCCCCCCGGGGGGGTGGAAACACCATATATTTT
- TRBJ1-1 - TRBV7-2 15 CASSLRGLVNTEAFF TGTGCCAGCAGCCTGAGGGGACTCGTTAACACTGAAGCTTTCTTT
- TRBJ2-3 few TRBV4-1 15 CASSQTQGLTDTQYF TGCGCCAGCAGCCAGACACAGGGTCTCACAGATACGCAGTATTTT
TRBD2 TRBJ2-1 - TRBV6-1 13 CASSEFSSGGQFF TGTGCCAGCAGTGAATTTTCTAGCGGGGGGCAGTTCTTC
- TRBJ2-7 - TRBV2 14 CASSEWAGIYEQYF TGTGCCAGCAGTGAATGGGCAGGGATTTACGAGCAGTACTTC
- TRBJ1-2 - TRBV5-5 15 CASSAGGPLRSGYTF TGTGCCAGCAGCGCTGGGGGGCCCCTCAGGTCGGGCTACACCTTC
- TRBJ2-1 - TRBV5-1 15 CASSLGAGAYNEQFF TGCGCCAGCAGCTTGGGTGCAGGGGCCTACAATGAGCAGTTCTTC
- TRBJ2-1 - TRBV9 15 CASSVGGATYNEQFF TGTGCCAGCAGCGTAGGCGGGGCAACCTACAATGAGCAGTTCTTC
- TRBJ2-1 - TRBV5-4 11 CASSNYNEQFF TGTGCCAGCAGCAATTACAATGAGCAGTTCTTC
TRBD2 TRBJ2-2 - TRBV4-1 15 CASSQEGTSSGELFF TGCGCCAGCAGCCAAGAAGGGACTAGCTCCGGGGAGCTGTTTTTT
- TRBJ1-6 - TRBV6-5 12 CASSYLNSPLHF TGTGCCAGCAGTTACCTTAATTCACCCCTCCACTTT
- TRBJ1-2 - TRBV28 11 CASSSQGGYTF TGTGCCAGCAGTTCCCAAGGGGGCTACACCTTC
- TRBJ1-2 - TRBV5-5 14 CASSLVRFSPGYTF TGTGCCAGCAGCTTGGTTCGGTTCAGCCCGGGCTACACCTTC
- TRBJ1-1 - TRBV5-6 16 CASRRRSGFMNTEAFF TGTGCCAGCAGGAGGAGATCAGGGTTTATGAACACTGAAGCTTTCTTT
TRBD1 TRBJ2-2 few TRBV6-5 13 CASKPTGGGELFF TGTGCCAGCAAACCCACAGGGGGCGGGGAGCTGTTTTTT
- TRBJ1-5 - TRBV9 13 CASSRTVGQPQHF TGTGCCAGCAGCAGGACAGTGGGTCAGCCCCAGCATTTT
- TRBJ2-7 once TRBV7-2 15 CASSLAGPLSYEQYF TGTGCCAGCAGCTTAGCGGGACCCCTCTCCTACGAGCAGTACTTC
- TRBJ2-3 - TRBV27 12 CASSLLPGTQYF TGTGCCAGCAGTCTCCTGCCCGGTACGCAGTATTTT
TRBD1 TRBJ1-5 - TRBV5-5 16 CASSFFGQEGSQPQHF TGTGCCAGCAGCTTTTTCGGACAGGAGGGAAGCCAGCCCCAGCATTTT
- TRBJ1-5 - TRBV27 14 CASSLLGSQQPQHF TGTGCCAGCAGTTTACTCGGGTCCCAGCAGCCCCAGCATTTT
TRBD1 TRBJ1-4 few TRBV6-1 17 CASSETIGDRGNEKLFF TGTGCCAGCAGTGAGACGATTGGAGACAGGGGCAATGAAAAACTGTTTTTT